The 7 T cell receptor beta chains in this list originate from one sample, sequenced in a study of blood T cell repertoires in COVID-19. TCRdb's copy holds only in-frame clones and misses some; the assay was immunoSEQ multiplex PCR. The sample yields 300,000 to 400,000 clones, under 95% seen once. Sequenced material: peripheral blood. These receptors all come from a woman aged 18-35 years who had recovered from COVID-19.

CDR3: CASSIDGLGDYGYTF. The CDR3 DNA reads as TGTGCCAGTAGTATAGATGGATTGGGAGATTATGGCTACACCTTC. The rearrangement joins TRBV19 to TRBJ1-2; D remains unclear. V lost 0 bases and J 5 bases, leaving 13 bases between the germline ends. The CDR3 loop spans 15 amino acids. CDR1 and CDR2 (germline): LNHDA, SQIVND (reference sequence). Together with reference TRBV19 and TRBJ1-2, the CDR3 gives the full variable domain: DGGITQSPKYLFRKEGQNVTLSCEQNLNHDAMYWYRQDPGQGLRLIYYSQIVNDFQKGDIAEGYSVSREKKESFPLTVTSAQKNPTAFYLCASSIDGLGDYGYTFGSGTRLTVV.

CDR3 protein: CASSPRGQALSFNYGYTF. CDR3 bases: TGTGCCAGCAGCCCACGAGGACAGGCCTTATCGTTTAACTATGGCTACACCTTC. The chain employs TRBV7-2 and TRBJ1-2; the match to TRBD1 covers 7 bases. Germline values: CDR1 SGHTA, CDR2 FQGNSA. After removal of 5 bases from V and 1 base from J, the junction contained 16 bases not matched to a gene. There are 18 residues in the CDR3.

The chain has TRBV7-8 and TRBJ1-5; maybe TRBD1 (5 bases). Looked up from germline, CDR1 is SGHVS and CDR2 is FQNEAQ. The CDR3 consists of 16 residues. V lost 0 bases and J lost 4, with 13 bases in between. CDR3 DNA: TGTGCCAGCAGCTTAGCGGTGGGCGGGGGGAATCAGCCCCAGCATTTT. Its protein product is CASSLAVGGGNQPQHF.

V gene TRBV6-5 combines with J gene TRBJ1-6; 7 nucleotides align to TRBD1. The V gene end was trimmed by 2 bases and the J gene end by 10 bases; junction bases not matched to a gene: 5. Germline V gene lookup returns CDR1 MNHEY and CDR2 SVGAGI. This CDR3 has 14 residues. In nucleotides, the CDR3 is TGTGCCAGCAGTTACAGGGGGCAGGGGTCACCCCTCCACTTT. This codes for CASSYRGQGSPLHF.

The chain has TRBV12-5 and TRBJ2-7; no clear D gene. This CDR3 has 15 amino acids. Trimming took off 6 bases at V and 0 bases at J, with 15 bases between the two ends. CDR1 and CDR2 from the germline V gene are LGHNT and FRNRAP. The CDR3 loop reads CASGSPLIASYEQYV. For the CDR3, the DNA is TGTGCTAGTGGGAGCCCTTTGATTGCCTCCTACGAGCAGTACGTC.

The chain combines TRBV19 with TRBJ2-1, with a tentative D call TRBD1 (5 bases). There are 16 residues in the CDR3. With 4 bases removed from V and 0 bases from J, the gap between germline ends came to 13 bases. CDR1 and CDR2 from the germline V gene are LNHDA and SQIVND (reference sequence). CDR3 DNA sequence: TGTGCCAGTAGTAGCATAGGACAAACCTCCTACAATGAGCAGTTCTTC. Translated, it gives CASSSIGQTSYNEQFF.

The chain carries TRBV4-3 and TRBJ1-6; D gene ambiguous. The germline gives CDR1 LGHNA, CDR2 YSLEER. V was trimmed by 0 bases and J by 9 bases, leaving 6 bases between them. This CDR3 contains 13 residues. CDR3 amino acids: CASSQDSVSPLHF. In nucleotides, the CDR3 is TGCGCCAGCAGCCAAGATTCCGTTTCACCCCTCCACTTT.